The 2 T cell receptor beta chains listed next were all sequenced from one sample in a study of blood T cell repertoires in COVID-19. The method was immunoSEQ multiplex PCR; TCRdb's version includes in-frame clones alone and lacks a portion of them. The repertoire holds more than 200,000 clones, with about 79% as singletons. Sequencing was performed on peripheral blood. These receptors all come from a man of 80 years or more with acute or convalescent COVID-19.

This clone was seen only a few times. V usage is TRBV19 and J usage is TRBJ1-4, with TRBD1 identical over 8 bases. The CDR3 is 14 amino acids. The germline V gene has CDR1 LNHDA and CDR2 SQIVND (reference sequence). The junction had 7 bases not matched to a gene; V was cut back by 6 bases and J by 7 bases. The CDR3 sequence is CASRETGEFEKLFF. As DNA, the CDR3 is TGTGCCAGTAGGGAGACAGGGGAATTTGAAAAACTGTTTTTT.

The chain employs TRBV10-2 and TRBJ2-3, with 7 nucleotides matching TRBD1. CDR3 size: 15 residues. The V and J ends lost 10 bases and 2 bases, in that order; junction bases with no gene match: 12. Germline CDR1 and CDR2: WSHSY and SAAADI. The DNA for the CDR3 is TGCGCCACCGACCTGACAGGGAGAAACACAGATACGCAGTATTTT. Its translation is CATDLTGRNTDTQYF.